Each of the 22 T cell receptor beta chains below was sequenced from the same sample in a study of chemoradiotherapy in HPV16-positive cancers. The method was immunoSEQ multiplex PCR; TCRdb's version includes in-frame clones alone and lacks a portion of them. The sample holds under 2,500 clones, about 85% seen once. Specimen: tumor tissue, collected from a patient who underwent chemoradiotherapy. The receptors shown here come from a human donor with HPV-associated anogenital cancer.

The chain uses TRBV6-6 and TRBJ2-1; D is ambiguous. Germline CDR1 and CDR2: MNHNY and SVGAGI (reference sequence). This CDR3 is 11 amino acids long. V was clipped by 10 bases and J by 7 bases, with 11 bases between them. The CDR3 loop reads CAIQDRNEQFF. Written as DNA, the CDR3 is TGTGCCATCCAAGACCGAAATGAGCAGTTCTTC.

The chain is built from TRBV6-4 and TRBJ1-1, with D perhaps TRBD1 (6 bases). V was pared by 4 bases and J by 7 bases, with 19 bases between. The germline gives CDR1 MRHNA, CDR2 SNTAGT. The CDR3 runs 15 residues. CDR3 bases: TGTGCCAGCAGTGCCTGGCGTGGCCTCAGGGGTGAAGCTTTCTTT. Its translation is CASSAWRGLRGEAFF.

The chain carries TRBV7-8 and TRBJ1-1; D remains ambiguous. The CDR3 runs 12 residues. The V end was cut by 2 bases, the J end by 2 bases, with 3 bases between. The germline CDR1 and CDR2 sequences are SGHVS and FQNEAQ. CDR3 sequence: CASSLLNTEAFF. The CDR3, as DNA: TGTGCCAGCAGCTTACTAAACACTGAAGCTTTCTTT.

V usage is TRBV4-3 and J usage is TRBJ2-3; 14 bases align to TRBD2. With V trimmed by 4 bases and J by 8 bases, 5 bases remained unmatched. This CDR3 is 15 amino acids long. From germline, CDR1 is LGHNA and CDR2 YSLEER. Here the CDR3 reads CASSPGLAGVGTQYF. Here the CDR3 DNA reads TGCGCCAGCAGCCCGGGACTAGCGGGAGTAGGTACGCAGTATTTT.

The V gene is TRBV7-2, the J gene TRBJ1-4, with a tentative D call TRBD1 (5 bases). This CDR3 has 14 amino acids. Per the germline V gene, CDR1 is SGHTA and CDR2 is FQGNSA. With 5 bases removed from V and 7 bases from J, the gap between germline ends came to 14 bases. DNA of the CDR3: TGTGCCAGCAGCAAACAGGAACTAAGTGAAAAACTGTTTTTT. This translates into CASSKQELSEKLFF.

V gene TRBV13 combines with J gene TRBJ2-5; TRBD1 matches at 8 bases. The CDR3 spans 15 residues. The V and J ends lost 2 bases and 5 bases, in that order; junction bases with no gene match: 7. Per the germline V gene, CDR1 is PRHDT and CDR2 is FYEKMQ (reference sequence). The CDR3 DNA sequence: TGTGCCAGCAGCTTAAGGCAGGGGGCAGAGGAGACCCAGTACTTC. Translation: CASSLRQGAEETQYF.

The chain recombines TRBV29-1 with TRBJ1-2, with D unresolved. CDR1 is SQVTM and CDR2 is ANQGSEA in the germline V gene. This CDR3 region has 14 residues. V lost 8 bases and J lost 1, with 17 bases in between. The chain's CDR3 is CSSRTGDHNYGYTF. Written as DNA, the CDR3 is TGCAGCTCCCGGACTGGGGATCATAACTATGGCTACACCTTC.

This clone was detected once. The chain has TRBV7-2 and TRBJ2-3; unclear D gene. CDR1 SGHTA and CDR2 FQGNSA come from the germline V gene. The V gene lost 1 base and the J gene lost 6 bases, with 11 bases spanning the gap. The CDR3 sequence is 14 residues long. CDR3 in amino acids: CASSLDPPWDTQYF. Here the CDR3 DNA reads TGTGCCAGCAGCTTAGACCCCCCCTGGGATACGCAGTATTTT.

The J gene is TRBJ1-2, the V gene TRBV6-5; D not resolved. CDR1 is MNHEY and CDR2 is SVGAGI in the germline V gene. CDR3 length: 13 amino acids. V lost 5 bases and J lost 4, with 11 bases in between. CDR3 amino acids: CASSHNPLYGYTF. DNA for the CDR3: TGTGCCAGCAGTCACAACCCTCTCTATGGCTACACCTTC.

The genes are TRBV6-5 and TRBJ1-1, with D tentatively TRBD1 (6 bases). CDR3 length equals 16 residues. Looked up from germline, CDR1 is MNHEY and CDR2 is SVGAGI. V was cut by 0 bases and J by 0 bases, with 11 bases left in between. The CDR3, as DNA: TGTGCCAGCAGTTACTCGTGGACAGCCCTGAACACTGAAGCTTTCTTT. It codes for CASSYSWTALNTEAFF.

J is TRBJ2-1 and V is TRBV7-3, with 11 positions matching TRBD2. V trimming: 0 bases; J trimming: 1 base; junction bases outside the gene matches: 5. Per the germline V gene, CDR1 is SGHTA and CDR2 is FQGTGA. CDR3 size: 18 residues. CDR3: CASSLTLAGERSYNEQFF. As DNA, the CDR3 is TGTGCCAGCAGCTTAACACTAGCGGGAGAAAGGTCCTACAATGAGCAGTTCTTC.

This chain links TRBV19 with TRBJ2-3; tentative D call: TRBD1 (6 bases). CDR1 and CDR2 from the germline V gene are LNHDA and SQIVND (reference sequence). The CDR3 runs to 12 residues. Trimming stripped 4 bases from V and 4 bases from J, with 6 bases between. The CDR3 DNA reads TGTGCCAGTAGTACAGGGGCAGATACGCAGTATTTT. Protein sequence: CASSTGADTQYF.

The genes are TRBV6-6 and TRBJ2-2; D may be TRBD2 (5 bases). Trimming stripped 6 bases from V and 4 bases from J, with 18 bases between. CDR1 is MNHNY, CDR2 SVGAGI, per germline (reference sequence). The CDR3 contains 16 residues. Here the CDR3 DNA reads TGTGCCAGCAGCCGAAAGGTACTAGACTTCACCGGGGAGCTGTTTTTT. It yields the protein CASSRKVLDFTGELFF.

CDR3 coding DNA: TGTGCCAGCAGCCCCAGAGTAAATGAAAAACTGTTTTTT. This codes for CASSPRVNEKLFF. The chain links TRBV7-2 to TRBJ1-4; D ambiguous. CDR3 length equals 13 residues. Germline-derived CDR1 and CDR2 are SGHTA and FQGNSA. The germline V and J ends were trimmed by 5 bases and 5 bases, with 9 bases remaining between them.

This chain's CDR3 is CAWRGGNQPQHF. In DNA form, the CDR3 reads TGTGCCTGGCGGGGGGGCAATCAGCCCCAGCATTTT. This sequence joins TRBV30 and TRBJ1-5, with D perhaps TRBD1 (5 bases). With 5 bases removed from V and 2 bases from J, the gap between germline ends came to 7 bases. The germline gives CDR1 GTSNPN, CDR2 SVGIG (reference sequence). There are 12 residues in the CDR3. Variable domain in full (rest from reference TRBV30 and TRBJ1-5): SQTIHQWPATLVQPVGSPLSLECTVEGTSNPNLYWYRQAAGRGLQLLFYSVGIGQISSEVPQNLSASRPQDRQFILSSKKLLLSDSGFYLCAWRGGNQPQHFGDGTRLSIL.

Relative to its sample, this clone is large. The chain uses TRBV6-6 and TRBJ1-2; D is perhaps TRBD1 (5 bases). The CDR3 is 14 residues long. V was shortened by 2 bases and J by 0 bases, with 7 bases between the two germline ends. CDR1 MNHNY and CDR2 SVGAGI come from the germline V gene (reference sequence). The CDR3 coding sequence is TGTGCCAGCAGTTACCAGGGACCTAACTATGGCTACACCTTC. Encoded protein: CASSYQGPNYGYTF.

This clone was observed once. The CDR3 reads CASSLGTSGRNTGELFF. In DNA, the CDR3 is TGCGCCAGCAGCTTGGGGACTAGCGGGAGGAACACCGGGGAGCTGTTTTTT. The rearrangement uses TRBV5-1 and TRBJ2-2, with TRBD2 matching over 13 bases. The CDR3 totals 17 residues. With 0 bases clipped from V and 1 base from J, the junction kept 0 bases outside the gene matches. The germline V gene has CDR1 SGHRS and CDR2 YFSETQ.

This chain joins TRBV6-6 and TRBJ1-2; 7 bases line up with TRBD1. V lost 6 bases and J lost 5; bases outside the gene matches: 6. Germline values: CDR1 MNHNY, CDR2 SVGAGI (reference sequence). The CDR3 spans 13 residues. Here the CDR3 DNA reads TGTGCCAGCAGGCCGGCAGGGGGATATGGCTACACCTTC. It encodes CASRPAGGYGYTF.

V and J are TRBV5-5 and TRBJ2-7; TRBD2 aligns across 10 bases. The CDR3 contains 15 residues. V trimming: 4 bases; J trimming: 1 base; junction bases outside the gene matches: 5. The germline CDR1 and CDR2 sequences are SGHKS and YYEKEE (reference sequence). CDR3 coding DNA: TGTGCCAGCAGCGGTACTAGCGGGATTTCCTACGAGCAGTACTTC. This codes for CASSGTSGISYEQYF. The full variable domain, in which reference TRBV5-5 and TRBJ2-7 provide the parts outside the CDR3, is DAGVTQSPTHLIKTRGQQVTLRCSPISGHKSVSWYQQVLGQGPQFIFQYYEKEERGRGNFPDRFSARQFPNYSSELNVNALLLGDSALYLCASSGTSGISYEQYFGPGTRLTVT.

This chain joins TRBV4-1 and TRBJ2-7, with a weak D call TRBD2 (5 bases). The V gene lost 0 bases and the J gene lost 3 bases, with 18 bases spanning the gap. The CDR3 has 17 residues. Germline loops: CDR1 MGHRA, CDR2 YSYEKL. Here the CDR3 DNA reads TGCGCCAGCAGCCAAGAAGGTCTGGGTGAGGGTGTCTACGAGCAGTACTTC. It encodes CASSQEGLGEGVYEQYF.

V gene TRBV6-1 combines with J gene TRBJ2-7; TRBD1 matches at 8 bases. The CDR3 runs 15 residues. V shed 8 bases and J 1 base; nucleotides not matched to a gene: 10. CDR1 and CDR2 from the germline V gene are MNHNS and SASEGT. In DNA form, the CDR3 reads TGTGCCAGCGCCCAGGGGGCACTGGGGTCCTACGAGCAGTACTTC. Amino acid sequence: CASAQGALGSYEQYF.

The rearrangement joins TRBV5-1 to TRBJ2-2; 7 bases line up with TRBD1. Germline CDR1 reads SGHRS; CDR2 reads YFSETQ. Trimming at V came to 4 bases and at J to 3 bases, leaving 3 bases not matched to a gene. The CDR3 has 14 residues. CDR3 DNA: TGCGCCAGCAGCCAAACAGGGGACACCGGGGAGCTGTTTTTT. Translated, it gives CASSQTGDTGELFF.